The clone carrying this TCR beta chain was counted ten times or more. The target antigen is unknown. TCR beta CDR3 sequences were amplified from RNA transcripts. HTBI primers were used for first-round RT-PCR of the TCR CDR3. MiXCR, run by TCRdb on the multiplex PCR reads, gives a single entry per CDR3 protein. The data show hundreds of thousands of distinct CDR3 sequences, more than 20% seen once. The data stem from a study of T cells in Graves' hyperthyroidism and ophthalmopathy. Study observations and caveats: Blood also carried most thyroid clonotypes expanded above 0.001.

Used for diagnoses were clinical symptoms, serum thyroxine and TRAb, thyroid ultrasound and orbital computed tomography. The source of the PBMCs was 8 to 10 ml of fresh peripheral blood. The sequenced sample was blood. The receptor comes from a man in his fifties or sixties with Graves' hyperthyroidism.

DNA of the CDR3: TGTGCCAGCTCACCTTCCGGGACAGGGGAAGAGACCCAGTACTTC. Protein product: CASSPSGTGEETQYF. This chain connects TRBV18 to TRBJ2-5; 10 bases align to TRBD1. V lost 3 bases and J lost 3; bases outside the gene matches: 4. The CDR3 is made up of 15 amino acids. The germline CDR1 and CDR2 sequences are KGHSH and LQKENI.